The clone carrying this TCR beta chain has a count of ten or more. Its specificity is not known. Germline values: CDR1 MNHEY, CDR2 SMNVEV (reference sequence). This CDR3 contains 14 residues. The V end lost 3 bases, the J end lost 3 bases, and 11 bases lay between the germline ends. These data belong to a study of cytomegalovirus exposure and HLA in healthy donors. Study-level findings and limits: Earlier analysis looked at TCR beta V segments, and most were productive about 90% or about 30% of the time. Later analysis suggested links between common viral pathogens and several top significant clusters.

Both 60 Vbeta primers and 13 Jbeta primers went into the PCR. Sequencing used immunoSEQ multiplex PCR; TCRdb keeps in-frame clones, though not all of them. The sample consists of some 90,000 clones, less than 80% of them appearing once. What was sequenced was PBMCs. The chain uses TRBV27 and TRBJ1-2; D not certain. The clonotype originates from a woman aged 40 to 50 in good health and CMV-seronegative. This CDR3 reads CASSLMIGDYGYTF. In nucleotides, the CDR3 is TGTGCCAGCAGTTTGATGATCGGGGACTATGGCTACACCTTC.